Presented here are 9 T cell receptor beta chains from one specimen sequenced in a study of cytomegalovirus exposure and HLA in healthy donors. Libraries were prepared by immunoSEQ multiplex PCR; TCRdb keeps only in-frame clonotypes and omits some of them. The sample gives about 360,000 clones, roughly 85% of which show up once; roughly 0.8% is in the top ten. The sample was PBMCs. Receptors originate from a woman under 30 in good health and CMV-seronegative.

This chain links TRBV5-4 with TRBJ2-7; 7 nucleotides align to TRBD1. Looked up from germline, CDR1 is SGHNT and CDR2 is YYREEE (reference sequence). V lost 3 bases, J lost 3 bases, and 6 bases stayed unmatched. The CDR3 is made up of 14 amino acids. CDR3 residues: CASSSPGQSYEQYF. The CDR3 DNA is TGTGCCAGCAGCTCACCGGGACAGAGCTACGAGCAGTACTTC.

This chain connects TRBV10-3 to TRBJ2-5, with 7 bases that match TRBD2. After removal of 4 bases from V and 2 bases from J, the junction contained 7 bases not matched to a gene. Germline assignment: CDR1 ENHRY and CDR2 SYGVKD. The length of the CDR3 is 15 residues. The DNA for the CDR3 is TGTGCCATCAGTGGTTTAGGCGGGAGTCAAGAGACCCAGTACTTC. Translated: CAISGLGGSQETQYF.

This clone was recorded once. The gene calls are TRBV29-1 and TRBJ2-3; no firm D call. The germline gives CDR1 SQVTM, CDR2 ANQGSEA. Trimming left V 6 bases short and J 9 bases short, with 13 bases between. The length of the CDR3 is 11 residues. CDR3 residues: CSVSDAGTQYF. The CDR3, as DNA: TGCAGCGTCAGTGATGCCGGGACGCAGTATTTT.

This rearrangement joins TRBV6-4 to TRBJ2-2; the D gene is possibly TRBD1 (8 bases). Trimming stripped 6 bases from V and 1 base from J, with 12 bases between. The CDR3 totals 15 residues. In germline, CDR1 is MRHNA, CDR2 SNTAGT. CDR3 nucleotide sequence: TGTGCCAGCAGCGGGGGGACAGGGAACACCGGGGAGCTGTTTTTT. It encodes CASSGGTGNTGELFF.

For the CDR3, the DNA is TGTGCCAGCAGCTTAGCATCCTCGGGACAATCCTACGAGCAGTACTTC. This translates into CASSLASSGQSYEQYF. The rearrangement links TRBV7-9 to TRBJ2-7, with D tentatively TRBD1 (6 bases). Trimming shortened V by 0 bases and J by 1 base, and 13 bases separated the two germline ends. This CDR3 has 16 amino acids. Germline lookup yields CDR1 SEHNR and CDR2 FQNEAQ (reference sequence).

V usage is TRBV27 and J usage is TRBJ2-7, with 10 positions matching TRBD1. This CDR3 spans 14 amino acids. The germline V gene encodes CDR1 MNHEY and CDR2 SMNVEV (reference sequence). V was pared by 5 bases and J by 6 bases, with 7 bases of the junction left unmatched. The CDR3 DNA sequence: TGTGCCAGCAGTACACGGGACAGGGGAGGCGAGCAGTACTTC. Encoded protein: CASSTRDRGGEQYF.

V and J are TRBV27 and TRBJ2-3; D perhaps matches TRBD1 (6 bases). The germline CDR1 and CDR2 sequences are MNHEY and SMNVEV (reference sequence). The CDR3 consists of 14 residues. The V end was cut by 9 bases, the J end by 5 bases, with 18 bases between. The CDR3 nucleotides read TGTGCCAGTAAGCCGGGACGGGGACAAGATACGCAGTATTTT. Protein: CASKPGRGQDTQYF.

The rearrangement uses TRBV10-1 and TRBJ2-7; 15 nucleotides line up with TRBD2. Germline CDR1 reads WNHNN; CDR2 reads SYGVQD (reference sequence). The CDR3 covers 20 residues. V dropped 4 bases and J dropped 6; count of bases not matched to a gene: 19. As DNA, the CDR3 is TGCGCCAGCAGTGGAGGACCGGGACTAGCGGGAGGCTCTGATCCGCGCGAGCAGTACTTC. Its protein is CASSGGPGLAGGSDPREQYF.

The rearrangement uses TRBV27 and TRBJ1-1; D is unclear. The germline V and J ends were trimmed by 1 base and 1 base, with 4 bases remaining between them. Germline CDR1 MNHEY, CDR2 SMNVEV (reference sequence). This CDR3 comprises 13 residues. CDR3 sequence (DNA): TGTGCCAGCAGTTTATACGGGAACACTGAAGCTTTCTTT. Its translation is CASSLYGNTEAFF.